This entry describes one TCR beta chain. Its binding antigen is unknown. Base qualities are not recorded, but no much larger clone differs from it by a single base. CDR1 KGHSH and CDR2 LQKENI are derived from the germline V gene. The CDR3 numbers 14 residues from cysteine through phenylalanine. Only CDR3 DNA remains: 42 bases, in frame from the first base. The junction shows trimming of 3 bases on V and 7 bases on J, and the gene matches do not reach 4 bases of it. These data come from a study of blood T cell repertoires in COVID-19 (dated by TCRdb to the early 2020s). Broadly, across the study: The collaborator samples originated in the United States, Italy and Spain and spanned the acute and convalescent phases of COVID-19. The prospective study material was composed of cDNA or gDNA derived from T cells, B-cell-depleted T cells, or PBMCs. Deeply sampled blood TCRbeta repertoires from subjects exposed to, actively infected with, or recovered from COVID-19 were included in the dataset. The repertoires were released in a freely available public database meant as a resource for research on the immune response to SARS-CoV-2. The samples were drawn from two sources: the first 160 participants of the ongoing ImmuneRACE study, and over 1,000 subjects contributed by 6 global collaborators. Nearly every sample came with metadata listing a de-identified subject ID, COVID-19 status, age in years and sex. HLA class I and class II types, where available, came from metadata supplied by the sample provider rather than from assay-based typing. On the study overall, not on this receptor specifically: The amount of clinical and demographic metadata varied by source and participant and was provided uncurated.

The immunoSEQ Assay, a bias-controlled multiplex PCR, was used to amplify TCRbeta CDR3 regions from genomic DNA. As for the authors' bioinformatics: The number of nucleated cells in each sample was estimated by amplification of reference gene primers within the assay. Sequence reads were collapsed and filtered to measure the absolute abundance of every unique TCRbeta CDR3 rearrangement. For each sample, productive Simpson clonality was calculated by taking the square root of Simpson's diversity index across productive rearrangements. TCRdb took over this immuneACCESS table, retaining in-frame rearrangements with V and J assigned. Such tables are incomplete; in checked studies, under half of the missing clones stem from an unresolved V gene, and the remainder is unexplained. The V and J calls and clone size are taken from that table; D and trimming were inferred from the DNA. The sample contains around 200,000 clones, 75% to 90% of them found a single time. Jointly, the top ten make up about 7% of the sample.

In Seattle, one collaborating source enrolled patients while the infection was active and tracked those patients longitudinally over the course of disease. Collaborating institutions collected whole blood in K2EDTA tubes following their own protocols. For TCRbeta analysis, collaborator samples were shipped as frozen whole blood, as isolated PBMCs, or as DNA extracted from either sample type. The sample consisted of peripheral blood. Here the chain combines TRBV18 and TRBJ1-4; 8 junctional bases match TRBD1. The receptor was isolated from a woman aged 35 to 49 with COVID-19, enrolled during active disease. The CDR3 corresponds to CASSPPGTGEKLFF. At the DNA level, the sequence is TGTGCCAGCTCACCTCCCGGGACAGGTGAAAAACTGTTTTTT.